One sample yielded the 29 T cell receptor beta chains listed below, sequenced in a study of T cell changes during pregnancy in multiple sclerosis. Using immunoSEQ multiplex PCR, the repertoire was profiled, and TCRdb retains in-frame clones only, with some absent. The sample records around 30,000 clones, approximately 86% being singletons. Sequenced here: CD8+ T cells from peripheral blood mononuclear cells, sampled before pregnancy. The origin of the receptors is a female donor with multiple sclerosis, enrolled in a pregnancy study.

The rearrangement joins TRBV7-9 to TRBJ2-1; D ambiguous. V lost 5 bases and J 0 bases, leaving 11 bases between the germline ends. Germline CDR1 SEHNR, CDR2 FQNEAQ (reference sequence). The CDR3 extends over 15 amino acids. CDR3 sequence: CASSPPTSSYNEQFF. CDR3 nucleotides: TGTGCCAGCAGCCCCCCTACGAGCTCCTACAATGAGCAGTTCTTC.

CDR3 amino acids: CSAVEGRVSTEAFF. CDR3 in DNA: TGCAGCGCTGTTGAGGGTCGAGTAAGCACTGAAGCTTTCTTT. V gene TRBV29-1 combines with J gene TRBJ1-1; D not certain. Looked up from germline, CDR1 is SQVTM and CDR2 is ANQGSEA. The CDR3 runs 14 residues. V lost 7 bases and J 4 bases, leaving 19 bases between the germline ends.

In this sample, this clone turned up a few times. The rearrangement links TRBV9 to TRBJ2-1, with D tentatively TRBD2 (5 bases). Trimming removed 4 bases at V and 6 bases at J, with 14 bases between. The CDR3 runs to 14 residues. Per germline, CDR1 SGDLS and CDR2 YYNGEE. CDR3 coding DNA: TGTGCCAGCAGCACCTCTGGAGGTCGCAATGAGCAGTTCTTC. Translation: CASSTSGGRNEQFF.

This clone appeared once. The chain carries TRBV28 and TRBJ2-7, with 11 bases lining up with TRBD2. V trimming: 5 bases; J trimming: 1 base; junction bases outside the gene matches: 7. This CDR3 spans 16 amino acids. Germline CDR1 and CDR2: MDHEN and SYDVKM. CDR3 residues: CASSQPSGGYSYEQYF. The DNA for the CDR3 is TGTGCCAGCAGTCAACCTAGCGGGGGGTATTCCTACGAGCAGTACTTC.

V usage is TRBV7-6 and J usage is TRBJ2-5; D call uncertain. The germline V gene encodes CDR1 SGHVS and CDR2 FNYEAQ. V was trimmed by 0 bases and J by 1 base, leaving 3 bases between them. The CDR3 spans 13 residues. The CDR3 loop reads CASSLARQETQYF. Written as DNA, the CDR3 is TGTGCCAGCAGCTTAGCCCGCCAAGAGACCCAGTACTTC. Full variable domain (rest looked up from reference TRBV7-6 and TRBJ2-5): GAGVSQSPRYKVTKRGQDVALRCDPISGHVSLYWYRQALGQGPEFLTYFNYEAQQDKSGLPNDRFSAERPEGSISTLTIQRTEQRDSAMYRCASSLARQETQYFGPGTRLLVL.

The V and J genes are TRBV5-1 and TRBJ1-1; TRBD1 matches at 7 bases. The germline gives CDR1 SGHRS, CDR2 YFSETQ. V lost 3 bases to trimming and J lost 1 base; unmatched junction nucleotides: 3. There are 14 residues in the CDR3. In DNA form, the CDR3 reads TGCGCCAGCAGCTATGGGACAGCGAACACTGAAGCTTTCTTT. It encodes CASSYGTANTEAFF.

This chain joins TRBV6-1 and TRBJ2-1, with 8 bases aligning to TRBD2. The CDR3 has 13 residues. Germline trimming cut 7 bases from V and 9 bases from J; bases unmatched to any gene: 8. The V gene's germline CDR1 is MNHNS and CDR2 SASEGT. DNA of the CDR3: TGTGCCAGCATGCAGCGGGAGCTCTTTGAGCAGTTCTTC. Its protein product is CASMQRELFEQFF.

V is TRBV7-2 and J is TRBJ2-5; TRBD1 aligns across 7 bases. The CDR3 contains 14 residues. CDR1 is SGHTA, CDR2 FQGNSA, per germline. The trim removed 4 bases at V and 2 bases at J, leaving 4 bases unmatched. The CDR3, as DNA: TGTGCCAGCAGCTCATACAGGGGACAAGAGACCCAGTACTTC. This encodes CASSSYRGQETQYF.

The chain uses TRBV18 and TRBJ2-7, with 11 bases lining up with TRBD2. CDR3 size: 21 residues. V lost 3 bases to trimming and J lost 3 bases; unmatched junction nucleotides: 22. Looked up from germline, CDR1 is KGHSH and CDR2 is LQKENI. CDR3 in amino acids: CASSPRLSETSGIKGLYEQYF. The CDR3 DNA is TGTGCCAGCTCACCGAGGCTGTCGGAGACTAGCGGGATAAAAGGGCTCTACGAGCAGTACTTC.

The chain combines TRBV6-6 with TRBJ1-2, with 8 bases fitting TRBD1. CDR3 size: 15 residues. J gave up 4 bases and V 7 bases, and 11 bases lay outside the gene matches. The germline gives CDR1 MNHNY, CDR2 SVGAGI (reference sequence). This CDR3 is CASTPTGDRGYGYTF. Here the CDR3 DNA reads TGTGCCAGCACTCCGACAGGGGATCGTGGCTATGGCTACACCTTC.

The chain employs TRBV27 and TRBJ2-1, with 8 bases fitting TRBD2. CDR1 is MNHEY, CDR2 SMNVEV, per germline (reference sequence). This CDR3 has 15 residues. V was pared by 1 base and J by 5 bases, with 4 bases of the junction left unmatched. The CDR3 nucleotides are TGTGCCAGCAGTTTATTGGCGGGAGGACACAATGAGCAGTTCTTC. It codes for CASSLLAGGHNEQFF.

The chain has TRBV4-1 and TRBJ2-1, with a weak D call TRBD1 (6 bases). The V gene's germline CDR1 is MGHRA and CDR2 YSYEKL. The CDR3 sequence is 14 residues long. V was trimmed by 0 bases and J by 7 bases, leaving 10 bases between them. As DNA, the CDR3 is TGCGCCAGCAGCCAAGAAACAGGGCTGAATGAGCAGTTCTTC. Its protein is CASSQETGLNEQFF.

The chain uses TRBV29-1 and TRBJ2-3; tentative D call: TRBD2 (6 bases). Germline V CDR1 and CDR2: SQVTM, ANQGSEA. The CDR3 loop spans 14 amino acids. V was shortened by 6 bases and J by 2 bases, with 15 bases between the two germline ends. CDR3 sequence reads: CSVAPSALTDTQYF. The CDR3 DNA reads TGCAGCGTGGCCCCTAGCGCGCTCACAGATACGCAGTATTTT.

This chain joins TRBV27 and TRBJ2-2, with 10 bases identical to TRBD2. V trimming: 1 base; J trimming: 6 bases; junction bases outside the gene matches: 2. The germline gives CDR1 MNHEY, CDR2 SMNVEV (reference sequence). This CDR3 contains 15 residues. CDR3 nucleotide sequence: TGTGCCAGCAGTTTATTAAGCGGGAGGGCCGGGGAGCTGTTTTTT. Translating it yields CASSLLSGRAGELFF.

The rearrangement joins TRBV27 to TRBJ2-3, with 9 bases fitting TRBD2. This CDR3 region has 15 residues. Germline CDR1 reads MNHEY; CDR2 reads SMNVEV (reference sequence). Trimming at V came to 6 bases and at J to 4 bases, leaving 8 bases not matched to a gene. The CDR3 DNA sequence: TGTGCCAGCAGCTCAAGCGGGGGGAGTTCAGATACGCAGTATTTT. Translated: CASSSSGGSSDTQYF.

This sequence joins TRBV7-8 and TRBJ2-5, with TRBD2 matching over 8 bases. This CDR3 comprises 16 residues. The V segment lost 2 bases and the J segment 4 bases; nucleotides outside the gene matches: 9. CDR1 and CDR2 (germline): SGHVS, FQNEAQ. This chain's CDR3 is CASSLWASGLGETQYF. DNA of the CDR3: TGTGCCAGCAGCTTATGGGCTAGCGGGCTCGGAGAGACCCAGTACTTC.

The V call is TRBV19, the J call TRBJ2-5, with D perhaps TRBD2 (7 bases). Trimming shortened V by 8 bases and J by 5 bases, and 18 bases separated the two germline ends. The CDR3 consists of 14 residues. CDR1 and CDR2 from the germline V gene are LNHDA and SQIVND (reference sequence). CDR3 coding DNA: TGTGCCAGTCACGGGGGGCCGGGGGTGGAGACCCAGTACTTC. This translates into CASHGGPGVETQYF.

This clone was seen once. This chain links TRBV4-1 with TRBJ2-7; 8 bases map to TRBD1. The CDR3 spans 16 residues. The germline V gene has CDR1 MGHRA and CDR2 YSYEKL. V shed 3 bases, J shed 2 bases, and the junction held 9 bases outside the gene matches. The CDR3 protein is CASSQATGGIPYEQYF. CDR3 DNA: TGCGCCAGCAGCCAGGCTACAGGGGGGATCCCCTACGAGCAGTACTTC.

The J gene is TRBJ2-3, the V gene TRBV2; the match to TRBD2 covers 7 bases. V gave up 3 bases and J gave up 0 bases; unmatched junction bases: 12. This CDR3 spans 18 amino acids. The germline CDR1 and CDR2 sequences are SNHLY and FYNNEI. CDR3 region: CASSDFSGIGPSTDTQYF. The CDR3 nucleotides read TGTGCCAGCAGTGACTTCAGCGGGATCGGGCCTAGCACAGATACGCAGTATTTT. Looking up the rest from reference TRBV2 and TRBJ2-3 gives the full variable domain: EPEVTQTPSHQVTQMGQEVILRCVPISNHLYFYWYRQILGQKVEFLVSFYNNEISEKSEIFDDQFSVERPDGSNFTLKIRSTKLEDSAMYFCASSDFSGIGPSTDTQYFGPGTRLTVL.

This rearrangement joins TRBV6-1 to TRBJ2-7; perhaps TRBD1 as D (6 bases). Germline V gene sequence: CDR1 MNHNS, CDR2 SASEGT. The CDR3 loop spans 14 amino acids. Trimming removed 3 bases at V and 2 bases at J, with 11 bases between. CDR3 sequence (DNA): TGTGCCAGCAGTGAGGTGACAGGAACCTACGAGCAGTACTTC. It encodes CASSEVTGTYEQYF.

The CDR3 bases are TGTGCCAGCAGCACGAGAACAGGGGTGATAGAGACCCAGTACTTC. Residues: CASSTRTGVIETQYF. This rearrangement joins TRBV7-9 to TRBJ2-5, with 7 positions matching TRBD1. V shed 5 bases, J shed 4 bases, and the junction held 10 bases outside the gene matches. Germline V CDR1 and CDR2: SEHNR, FQNEAQ (reference sequence). This CDR3 spans 15 amino acids.

V is TRBV27 and J is TRBJ2-7, with D possibly being TRBD1 (5 bases). The germline gives CDR1 MNHEY, CDR2 SMNVEV (reference sequence). The CDR3 extends over 14 amino acids. The germline V and J ends were trimmed by 6 bases and 4 bases, with 16 bases remaining between them. Here the CDR3 DNA reads TGTGCCAGCAGCACAAGTCTAGGGGATTACGAGCAGTACTTC. It codes for CASSTSLGDYEQYF.

Only one count was recorded for this clone. The chain joins TRBV7-9 to TRBJ2-2, with TRBD1 matching over 8 bases. The CDR3 extends over 15 amino acids. With V trimmed by 5 bases and J by 4 bases, 6 bases remained unmatched. The germline V gene encodes CDR1 SEHNR and CDR2 FQNEAQ (reference sequence). CDR3 nucleotide sequence: TGTGCCAGCAGCCCTAGGACAGGGATCACCGGGGAGCTGTTTTTT. Translation: CASSPRTGITGELFF.

This chain links TRBV5-8 with TRBJ2-3; TRBD1 is a possible D gene (6 bases). V was trimmed by 7 bases and J by 5 bases, leaving 17 bases between them. The germline CDR1 and CDR2 sequences are SGHTS and YDEGEE. The CDR3 sequence is 14 residues long. CDR3 sequence reads: CASGLYQGLDTQYF. The CDR3, as DNA: TGTGCCAGCGGTTTGTACCAGGGGTTAGATACGCAGTATTTT.

The gene calls are TRBV27 and TRBJ2-7, with D possibly being TRBD2 (6 bases). CDR1 is MNHEY, CDR2 SMNVEV, per germline (reference sequence). The CDR3 totals 16 residues. V was shortened by 6 bases and J by 0 bases, with 18 bases between the two germline ends. The CDR3 region is CASSSLLALNSYEQYF. The CDR3 DNA follows: TGTGCCAGCAGCTCTCTTCTAGCGTTGAACTCCTACGAGCAGTACTTC.

The V gene is TRBV7-2, the J gene TRBJ2-7; perhaps TRBD2 as D (6 bases). Trimming cost V 4 bases and J 4 bases, with 11 bases left between them. The CDR3 covers 13 residues. CDR1 and CDR2 (germline): SGHTA, FQGNSA. The CDR3 loop reads CASSSRDSYEQYF. Here the CDR3 DNA reads TGTGCCAGCAGCTCCCGGGACTCTTACGAGCAGTACTTC. The full variable domain, in which reference TRBV7-2 and TRBJ2-7 provide the parts outside the CDR3, is GAGVSQSPSNKVTEKGKDVELRCDPISGHTALYWYRQSLGQGLEFLIYFQGNSAPDKSGLPSDRFSAERTGGSVSTLTIQRTQQEDSAVYLCASSSRDSYEQYFGPGTRLTVT.

The CDR3 reads CASSSGAEAYNEQFF. The CDR3 nucleotides are TGTGCCAGCAGTAGTGGGGCGGAAGCCTACAATGAGCAGTTCTTC. The chain combines TRBV7-9 with TRBJ2-1, with a weak D call TRBD1 (5 bases). Trimming pared 6 bases from V and 2 bases from J, leaving 14 bases between. Germline V gene data show CDR1 as SEHNR and CDR2 as FQNEAQ (reference sequence). The CDR3 consists of 15 residues.

The V gene is TRBV18, the J gene TRBJ2-7; 7 bases match TRBD2. Germline loops: CDR1 KGHSH, CDR2 LQKENI. The CDR3 totals 13 residues. After removal of 7 bases from V and 2 bases from J, the junction contained 5 bases not matched to a gene. The DNA of the CDR3 is TGTGCCAGCTTAGGCGGGAGTGCCTACGAGCAGTACTTC. This translates into CASLGGSAYEQYF.

The CDR3 spells CASSQGQGGTYEQYF. The CDR3 DNA follows: TGCGCCAGCAGCCAAGGCCAGGGGGGAACCTACGAGCAGTACTTC. The rearrangement uses TRBV4-3 and TRBJ2-7; D perhaps matches TRBD1 (7 bases). Germline lookup yields CDR1 LGHNA and CDR2 YSLEER. V was trimmed by 1 base and J by 2 bases, leaving 12 bases between them. The CDR3 is made up of 15 amino acids.